This T cell receptor beta chain stems from a study of radiotherapy plus CTLA-4 blockade in lung cancer. Study findings and constraints: Expansion of tumor-derived TCR clones was observed in blood after radiotherapy plus ipilimumab.

The protocol was immunoSEQ multiplex PCR, while the TCRdb copy is restricted to in-frame clones and leaves out a portion. The sample lists some 43,000 clones; 82% were seen once. This clone was counted once. No antigen is known for it. This specimen was peripheral blood, taken from a patient treated with radiotherapy plus ipilimumab. The sequence derives from a human donor with non-small cell lung cancer who had stable disease on radiotherapy plus ipilimumab.

CDR3 amino acids: CASSFTGTGYYNEQFF. In nucleotides, the CDR3 is TGTGCCAGCAGCTTTACCGGGACAGGGTACTACAATGAGCAGTTCTTC. The chain links TRBV7-2 to TRBJ2-1; 9 positions match TRBD1. Germline values: CDR1 SGHTA, CDR2 FQGNSA. The CDR3 consists of 16 residues. J lost 3 bases, V lost 3 bases, and 6 bases had no gene match.